This note documents a single T cell receptor beta chain sequence. The target antigen is unknown. These data come from a study of immune evolution from preneoplasia to lung adenocarcinoma. Here immunoSEQ multiplex PCR was the method, and the copy in TCRdb shows in-frame clones only, minus some. The repertoire holds 5,800 or so clones, with 65% to 85% as singletons. The V gene's germline CDR1 is MNHEY and CDR2 SMNVEV (reference sequence). Trimming took 5 bases from V and 2 from J, leaving 13 bases between them. The CDR3 is 15 amino acids. Study findings and constraints: From normal lung to invasive adenocarcinoma, top clone frequencies appeared to decrease.

This clonotype was obtained from a person aged 70 to 80 with lung adenocarcinoma. The rearrangement uses TRBV27 and TRBJ1-5, with a tentative D call TRBD1 (6 bases). Sample: FFPE minimally invasive lung adenocarcinoma tissue. The CDR3 DNA reads as TGTGCCAGCAGTCCTCAGGGGTTGGGCAATCAGCCCCAGCATTTT. Translating it yields CASSPQGLGNQPQHF.